What follows describes a single TCR beta chain. These data originate in a study of control samples from healthy donors and cancer patients. The repertoire was sequenced with immunoSEQ multiplex PCR; TCRdb's copy has only in-frame clones and lacks some. The table lists roughly 52,000 clones, approximately 95% of them singletons, with approximately 2.4% in the top ten. The CDR3 consists of 14 residues. Germline V gene lookup returns CDR1 LGHNA and CDR2 YSLEER. V trimming: 4 bases; J trimming: 5 bases; junction bases outside the gene matches: 8. The origin of this receptor is a man aged 25-40 years in good health. The specimen was blood. This chain joins TRBV4-3 and TRBJ2-7, with 7 positions matching TRBD1. CDR3 amino acids: CASSREQGRHEQYF. As DNA, the CDR3 is TGCGCCAGCAGCCGAGAACAGGGGCGCCACGAGCAGTACTTC.